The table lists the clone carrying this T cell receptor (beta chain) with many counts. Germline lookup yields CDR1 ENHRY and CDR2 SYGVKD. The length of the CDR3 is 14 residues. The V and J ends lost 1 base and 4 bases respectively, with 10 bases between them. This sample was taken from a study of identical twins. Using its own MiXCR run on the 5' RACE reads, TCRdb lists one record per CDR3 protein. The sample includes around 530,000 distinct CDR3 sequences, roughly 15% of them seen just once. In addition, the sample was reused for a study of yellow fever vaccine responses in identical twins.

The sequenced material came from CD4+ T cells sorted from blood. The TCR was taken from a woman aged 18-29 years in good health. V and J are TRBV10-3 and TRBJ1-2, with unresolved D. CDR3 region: CAISEFEEPYGYTF. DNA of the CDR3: TGTGCCATCAGTGAGTTCGAAGAACCCTATGGCTACACCTTC.